These 9 T cell receptor beta chains were all obtained from the same sample, sequenced in a study of beta chain features in type 1 diabetes. Findings and caveats of the study: Across all four CD4+ subsets, people with type 1 diabetes showed modestly shorter TCRB CDR3s.

No antigen has been identified for these receptors. The sequenced template was cDNA made from the entire isolated RNA. The data were produced by immunoSEQ multiplex PCR, yet TCRdb's version contains in-frame clones alone and is incomplete. The repertoire holds around 250,000 clones, approximately 15% seen once, with approximately 0.02% in the top ten. Sequenced input: naive CD4+ T cells from blood. These receptors all come from a man under 40 with type 1 diabetes.

This clone showed up just a few times. CDR3 residues: CASSPSGGHQPQHF. CDR3 DNA: TGTGCCAGCTCACCCTCAGGGGGACATCAGCCCCAGCATTTT. The rearrangement links TRBV18 to TRBJ1-5; 7 positions agree with TRBD1. The junction had 4 bases not matched to a gene; V was cut back by 3 bases and J by 5 bases. This CDR3 region has 14 residues. The V gene's germline CDR1 is KGHSH and CDR2 LQKENI. The full variable domain, its missing parts supplied by reference TRBV18 and TRBJ1-5, is NAGVMQNPRHLVRRRGQEARLRCSPMKGHSHVYWYRQLPEEGLKFMVYLQKENIIDESGMPKERFSAEFPKEGPSILRIQQVVRGDSAAYFCASSPSGGHQPQHFGDGTRLSIL.

The chain employs TRBV29-1 and TRBJ1-4; D is perhaps TRBD1 (5 bases). Trimming left V 3 bases short and J 0 bases short, with 8 bases between. Germline V gene lookup returns CDR1 SQVTM and CDR2 ANQGSEA. This CDR3 comprises 14 residues. As DNA, the CDR3 is TGCAGCGTTGACGGGGGGGCAACTAATGAAAAACTGTTTTTT. It yields the protein CSVDGGATNEKLFF. Combining the CDR3 with reference TRBV29-1 and TRBJ1-4 gives the whole variable domain SAVISQKPSRDICQRGTSLTIQCQVDSQVTMMFWYRQQPGQSLTLIATANQGSEATYESGFVIDKFPISRPNLTFSTLTVSNMSPEDSSIYLCSVDGGATNEKLFFGSGTQLSVL.

The chain recombines TRBV28 with TRBJ2-4; 9 positions agree with TRBD1. After removal of 7 bases from V and 3 bases from J, the junction contained 7 bases not matched to a gene. CDR3 size: 15 residues. The V gene's germline CDR1 is MDHEN and CDR2 SYDVKM. CDR3 nucleotides: TGTGCCAGCAAGATCACAGGGGGCGGCAAAAACATTCAGTACTTC. Translation gives CASKITGGGKNIQYF.

The chain is built from TRBV7-9 and TRBJ1-4, with unresolved D. Germline V lookup: CDR1 SEHNR, CDR2 FQNEAQ (reference sequence). The V end was cut by 5 bases, the J end by 4 bases, with 14 bases between. The CDR3 extends over 15 amino acids. The CDR3 DNA is TGTGCCAGCAGCCTTACTTGGCGGGGTAATGAAAAACTGTTTTTT. This translates into CASSLTWRGNEKLFF.

This clone was counted a few times. The J gene is TRBJ2-1, the V gene TRBV5-4; 11 bases are a match to TRBD2. CDR3 size: 15 residues. Germline-derived CDR1 and CDR2 are SGHNT and YYREEE (reference sequence). V lost 1 base and J lost 9; bases outside the gene matches: 6. CDR3 DNA sequence: TGTGCCAGCAGCTTGTTGGTACTAGCGGGGGTTGAGCAGTTCTTC. Protein product: CASSLLVLAGVEQFF.

This clone was counted a few times. The V call is TRBV30, the J call TRBJ1-2; 7 bases line up with TRBD1. The CDR3 runs to 12 residues. Trimming removed 5 bases from V and 4 bases from J; junction bases left unmatched: 4. CDR1 is GTSNPN, CDR2 SVGIG, per germline (reference sequence). The CDR3 DNA reads TGTGCCTGGGGGGGACAGCTCTATGGCTACACCTTC. Its translation is CAWGGQLYGYTF.

This rearrangement joins TRBV19 to TRBJ2-1; TRBD1 matches 8 bases. Germline V CDR1 and CDR2: LNHDA, SQIVND (reference sequence). Trimming removed 5 bases from V and 5 bases from J; junction bases left unmatched: 5. CDR3 length equals 14 residues. The CDR3 protein is CASSSGQGHNEQFF. The CDR3 DNA reads as TGTGCCAGTAGTTCCGGACAGGGCCACAATGAGCAGTTCTTC.

This clone was counted between two and nine times. The chain has TRBV25-1 and TRBJ1-2; TRBD1 aligns across 7 bases. CDR3 length equals 15 residues. Germline V gene data show CDR1 as MGHDK and CDR2 as SYGVNS. V shed 3 bases and J 1 base; nucleotides not matched to a gene: 5. CDR3 sequence reads: CASSEGGTVNYGYTF. The CDR3 nucleotides are TGTGCCAGCAGTGAGGGTGGGACAGTTAACTATGGCTACACCTTC.

The V call is TRBV7-8, the J call TRBJ2-3, with TRBD2 matching 8 bases. Germline lookup yields CDR1 SGHVS and CDR2 FQNEAQ. V lost 5 bases and J lost 7; bases outside the gene matches: 14. The CDR3 contains 16 residues. The CDR3 DNA is TGTGCCAGCAGCCGGGGGGGCGGCCCTACAGACAATACGCAGTATTTT. It translates to CASSRGGGPTDNTQYF.